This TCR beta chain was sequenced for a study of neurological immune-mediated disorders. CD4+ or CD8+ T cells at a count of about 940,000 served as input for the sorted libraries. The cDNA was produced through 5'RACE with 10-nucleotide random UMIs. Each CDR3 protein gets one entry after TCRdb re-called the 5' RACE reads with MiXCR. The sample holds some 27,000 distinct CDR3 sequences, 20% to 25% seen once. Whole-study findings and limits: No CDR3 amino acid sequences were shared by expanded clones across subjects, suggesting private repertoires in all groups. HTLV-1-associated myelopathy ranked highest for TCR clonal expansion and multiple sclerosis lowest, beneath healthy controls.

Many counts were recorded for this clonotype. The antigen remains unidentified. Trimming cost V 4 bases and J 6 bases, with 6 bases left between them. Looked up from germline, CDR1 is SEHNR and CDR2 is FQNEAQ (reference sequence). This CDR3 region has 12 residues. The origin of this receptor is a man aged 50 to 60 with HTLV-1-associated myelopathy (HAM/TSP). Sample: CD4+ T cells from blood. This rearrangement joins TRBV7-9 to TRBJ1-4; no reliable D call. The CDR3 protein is CASSSDDEKLFF. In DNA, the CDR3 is TGTGCCAGCAGCTCAGATGATGAAAAACTGTTTTTT.